The next 21 T cell receptor beta chains were all read from a single sample in a study of cytomegalovirus exposure and HLA in healthy donors. Use of 60 Vbeta and 13 Jbeta primers characterized the PCR. Profiling relied on immunoSEQ multiplex PCR, and the TCRdb table lists in-frame clones only, not all of them. The sample has 150,000 or so clones; about 79% are singletons. The material sequenced was PBMCs. The source is a female donor in good health and CMV-seronegative.

The count of this clone is one. This rearrangement joins TRBV15 to TRBJ2-5; D is undetermined. Trimming took off 0 bases at V and 5 bases at J, with 7 bases between the two ends. Germline V CDR1 and CDR2: LNHNV, YYDKDF (reference sequence). This CDR3 has 13 residues. CDR3 nucleotides: TGTGCCACCAGCAGAGATACCGGGGAGACCCAGTACTTC. Protein product: CATSRDTGETQYF.

The chain is built from TRBV21-1 and TRBJ2-5; TRBD2 was called by the table and not checked on the DNA. TRBV21-1 constitutes a pseudogene. This CDR3 has 12 residues. The CDR3 protein is CASSKVKSRRYF. CDR3 coding DNA: TGTGCCAGCAGCAAAGTGAAAAGTAGAAGGTACTTC.

V usage is TRBV7-9 and J usage is TRBJ2-7; a weak D match, TRBD2 (5 bases). Germline-derived CDR1 and CDR2 are SEHNR and FQNEAQ (reference sequence). With 8 bases removed from V and 2 bases from J, the gap between germline ends came to 16 bases. The CDR3 sequence is 14 residues long. In DNA form, the CDR3 reads TGTGCCAGCCAAAGAGGAGGTTCAACCTACGAGCAGTACTTC. Residues: CASQRGGSTYEQYF.

J is TRBJ1-1 and V is TRBV9; no clear D. The ends were cut back, 0 bases at V and 4 bases at J, with 7 bases in the middle. Germline CDR1 reads SGDLS; CDR2 reads YYNGEE. CDR3 length: 13 amino acids. The CDR3 nucleotides read TGTGCCAGCAGCGTAGGACGGGTCACTGAAGCTTTCTTT. This sequence encodes CASSVGRVTEAFF.

The chain joins TRBV7-2 to TRBJ2-7; 9 nucleotides agree with TRBD2. The CDR3 has 15 residues. Germline CDR1 SGHTA, CDR2 FQGNSA. V shed 6 bases and J 3 bases; nucleotides not matched to a gene: 9. The CDR3 spells CASSSQGGGVYEQYF. In DNA, the CDR3 is TGTGCCAGCAGTTCCCAGGGCGGGGGGGTCTACGAGCAGTACTTC.

The rearrangement uses TRBV5-1 and TRBJ2-1; the match to TRBD1 covers 9 bases. Germline loops: CDR1 SGHRS, CDR2 YFSETQ. Trimming cost V 2 bases and J 5 bases; bases outside gene matches: 5. The CDR3 runs to 15 residues. CDR3 in amino acids: CASSLGTGSHNEQFF. In DNA form, the CDR3 reads TGCGCCAGCAGCTTAGGGACAGGGTCCCACAATGAGCAGTTCTTC.

The chain links TRBV7-9 to TRBJ2-7, with 7 bases that match TRBD2. Germline-derived CDR1 and CDR2 are SEHNR and FQNEAQ (reference sequence). With 5 bases clipped from V and 2 bases from J, the junction kept 6 bases outside the gene matches. The CDR3 is 14 residues long. CDR3 amino acids: CASSQRGAPYEQYF. DNA for the CDR3: TGTGCCAGCAGCCAGCGGGGAGCCCCCTACGAGCAGTACTTC.

The rearrangement links TRBV27 to TRBJ2-7; D is possibly TRBD2 (6 bases). Trimming took 8 bases from V and 3 from J, leaving 17 bases between them. CDR3 length: 14 amino acids. Germline-derived CDR1 and CDR2 are MNHEY and SMNVEV (reference sequence). CDR3 sequence (DNA): TGTGCCAGCTCCCTGGCTAGCGAGTACTACGAGCAGTACTTC. Translation: CASSLASEYYEQYF.

This clone appeared once. The chain joins TRBV7-2 to TRBJ2-2; 10 bases are shared with TRBD2. The V and J ends lost 5 bases and 2 bases, in that order; junction bases with no gene match: 8. CDR3 length: 17 residues. Germline lookup yields CDR1 SGHTA and CDR2 FQGNSA. This CDR3 reads CASSKIGLAVNTGELFF. The CDR3, as DNA: TGTGCCAGCAGCAAAATAGGACTAGCGGTTAACACCGGGGAGCTGTTTTTT.

The chain employs TRBV23-1 and TRBJ2-1; 7 bases match TRBD2. TRBV23-1 is assigned to the ORF class and has an uncertain function. The CDR3 spans 19 residues. Germline trimming cut 6 bases from V and 4 bases from J; bases unmatched to any gene: 21. The CDR3 region has the DNA TGCGCCAGCAGCCCACCTGGGCGGAACGGGCGGGGGAGGTACAATGAGCAGTTCTTC. Protein: CASSPPGRNGRGRYNEQFF.

Here the CDR3 reads CASSSGTGGGILFF. In DNA form, the CDR3 reads TGTGCCAGCAGTTCCGGGACAGGGGGCGGTATACTGTTTTTT. This sequence joins TRBV27 and TRBJ1-4; 12 bases map to TRBD1. The J segment lost 13 bases and the V segment lost 4 bases, leaving 7 bases of the junction unmatched. CDR3 length equals 14 residues. Germline V gives CDR1 MNHEY, CDR2 SMNVEV (reference sequence).

The chain employs TRBV28 and TRBJ2-1; 8 bases match TRBD2. This CDR3 is built from 16 residues. The V segment lost 5 bases and the J segment 0 bases; nucleotides outside the gene matches: 6. Germline V CDR1 and CDR2: MDHEN, SYDVKM. The CDR3 is CASSGIAGSSYNEQFF. Here the CDR3 DNA reads TGTGCCAGCAGTGGGATAGCGGGGAGCTCCTACAATGAGCAGTTCTTC.

The CDR3 spells CASSEGAVSNSPLHF. The CDR3 nucleotides read TGTGCCAGCAGCGAAGGGGCCGTTTCGAATTCACCCCTCCACTTT. The chain is built from TRBV7-9 and TRBJ1-6; D is possibly TRBD1 (5 bases). The V end lost 5 bases, the J end lost 7 bases, and 15 bases lay between the germline ends. Germline V CDR1 and CDR2: SEHNR, FQNEAQ (reference sequence). The length of the CDR3 is 15 residues.

In its sample, this clone was seen a few times. V is TRBV19 and J is TRBJ2-7; 7 bases map to TRBD1. Losses at the gene ends were 4 bases for V and 6 bases for J; bases not matched to a gene: 12. Germline assignment: CDR1 LNHDA and CDR2 SQIVND (reference sequence). The length of the CDR3 is 15 residues. CDR3 protein: CASSKRQGRGSEQYF. The DNA for the CDR3 is TGTGCCAGTAGTAAAAGACAGGGCCGAGGGAGCGAGCAGTACTTC.

The gene calls are TRBV28 and TRBJ1-1, with 7 bases that match TRBD1. CDR3 length equals 13 residues. Germline lookup yields CDR1 MDHEN and CDR2 SYDVKM. With 10 bases clipped from V and 3 bases from J, the junction kept 8 bases outside the gene matches. The CDR3 reads CAITTGTYTEAFF. CDR3 in DNA: TGTGCCATTACGACAGGGACATACACTGAAGCTTTCTTT. Variable domain in full (rest from reference TRBV28 and TRBJ1-1): DVKVTQSSRYLVKRTGEKVFLECVQDMDHENMFWYRQDPGLGLRLIYFSYDVKMKEKGDIPEGYSVSREKKERFSLILESASTNQTSMYLCAITTGTYTEAFFGQGTRLTVV.

This clone occurred a few times. The chain has TRBV5-4 and TRBJ2-2, with 12 positions matching TRBD2. The CDR3 sequence is 17 residues long. J was trimmed by 9 bases and V by 4 bases; bases with no gene match: 13. Germline CDR1 SGHNT, CDR2 YYREEE (reference sequence). CDR3 sequence: CASSPSKTTSGRRELFF. CDR3 nucleotides: TGTGCCAGCAGCCCATCAAAGACGACTAGCGGGAGACGGGAGCTGTTTTTT.

This clone was seen a handful of times. The chain carries TRBV7-2 and TRBJ2-3, with 14 bases fitting TRBD2. This CDR3 has 16 amino acids. The germline V gene has CDR1 SGHTA and CDR2 FQGNSA. Trimming at V came to 6 bases and at J to 6 bases, leaving 8 bases not matched to a gene. CDR3 region: CASSLGLAGAFDTQYF. The CDR3 region has the DNA TGTGCCAGCAGTCTGGGACTAGCGGGAGCGTTTGATACGCAGTATTTT.

The chain is built from TRBV4-3 and TRBJ1-1, with D perhaps TRBD1 (5 bases). This CDR3 region has 15 residues. V dropped 5 bases and J dropped 6 bases, with 19 bases sitting between them. From germline, CDR1 is LGHNA and CDR2 YSLEER. Written as DNA, the CDR3 is TGCGCCAGCAGCGACACGCGATCAGGGAGGGCTGAAGCTTTCTTT. This sequence encodes CASSDTRSGRAEAFF.

The chain links TRBV9 to TRBJ1-6; possibly TRBD1 for D (5 bases). From germline, CDR1 is SGDLS and CDR2 YYNGEE. Deletions cut 4 bases from V and 1 base from J, with 12 bases between. The CDR3 is 16 amino acids. The CDR3 coding sequence is TGTGCCAGCAGCCCCCAGGGTCGGTCCTATAATTCACCCCTCCACTTT. This encodes CASSPQGRSYNSPLHF.

V and J are TRBV6-6 and TRBJ1-3, with D hard to call. The CDR3 sequence is 12 residues long. The germline V gene encodes CDR1 MNHNY and CDR2 SVGAGI (reference sequence). In nucleotides, the CDR3 is TGTGCTTCAGAGGGCTCTGGAAACACCATATATTTT. Protein sequence: CASEGSGNTIYF.

This rearrangement joins TRBV4-3 to TRBJ1-2, with no clear D. The length of the CDR3 is 15 residues. Germline V gene data show CDR1 as LGHNA and CDR2 as YSLEER. Trimming stripped 4 bases from V and 3 bases from J, with 15 bases between. The CDR3: CASSLRPPGHYGYTF. The CDR3, as DNA: TGCGCCAGCAGCCTCAGACCGCCAGGTCACTATGGCTACACCTTC.